One and the same sample provided the 9 T cell receptor beta chains below, sequenced in a study of T cell changes during pregnancy in multiple sclerosis. TCRdb's copy holds only in-frame clones and misses some; the assay was immunoSEQ multiplex PCR. The data hold roughly 40,000 clones, with about 95% observed a single time. Material: peripheral blood, obtained in the third trimester of pregnancy. All receptors come from a female donor with multiple sclerosis, enrolled in a pregnancy study.

The chain couples TRBV10-3 to TRBJ2-3, with D perhaps matching TRBD2 (5 bases). Deletions cut 4 bases from V and 0 bases from J, with 14 bases between. The CDR3 runs to 16 residues. CDR1 and CDR2 (germline): ENHRY, SYGVKD. The CDR3 bases are TGTGCCATCAGTGGAGGGCCCCAAACTAGCACAGATACGCAGTATTTT. Protein sequence: CAISGGPQTSTDTQYF.

This chain uses TRBV11-3 with TRBJ2-3; TRBD2 aligns across 9 bases. V was clipped by 5 bases and J by 0 bases; unmatched bases: 6. The germline gives CDR1 SGHNT, CDR2 YENEEA. The CDR3 extends over 16 amino acids. The CDR3 loop is CASSPRLAVSTDTQYF. The CDR3 coding sequence is TGTGCCAGCAGCCCCAGACTAGCGGTTAGCACAGATACGCAGTATTTT.

The gene calls are TRBV7-3 and TRBJ2-1; possible D gene TRBD1, 6 bases. With 0 bases removed from V and 4 bases from J, the gap between germline ends came to 13 bases. Germline values: CDR1 SGHTA, CDR2 FQGTGA. CDR3 length: 16 amino acids. The CDR3 is CASSLTGDRLYNEQFF. The CDR3 DNA reads TGTGCCAGCAGCTTAACGGGTGACAGGCTTTACAATGAGCAGTTCTTC.

The count of this clone is one. This chain joins TRBV5-5 and TRBJ1-2; D call uncertain. Germline V gives CDR1 SGHKS, CDR2 YYEKEE (reference sequence). This CDR3 spans 16 amino acids. Trimming shortened V by 2 bases and J by 4 bases, and 18 bases separated the two germline ends. CDR3 region: CASSFDVTRGFYGYTF. The CDR3 nucleotides read TGTGCCAGCAGCTTTGATGTTACTCGAGGGTTCTATGGCTACACCTTC.

This chain links TRBV6-6 with TRBJ2-7; the D gene is possibly TRBD1 (6 bases). Germline CDR1 reads MNHNY; CDR2 reads SVGAGI (reference sequence). The CDR3 length is 15 residues. V shed 0 bases and J shed 2 bases, with 11 bases lying between them. The CDR3 nucleotides read TGTGCCAGCAGTTACTCGACAGGATCGACCTACGAGCAGTACTTC. Its protein is CASSYSTGSTYEQYF.

This clone was seen once. CDR3 loop: CASSTGTGNTEAFF. The CDR3 nucleotides are TGCGCCAGCAGTACCGGGACAGGTAACACTGAAGCTTTCTTT. The rearrangement joins TRBV5-1 to TRBJ1-1, with TRBD1 matching 8 bases. Looked up from germline, CDR1 is SGHRS and CDR2 is YFSETQ. This CDR3 is built from 14 residues. Trimming at V came to 5 bases and at J to 2 bases, leaving 5 bases not matched to a gene.

V usage is TRBV18 and J usage is TRBJ1-1; 9 bases are a match to TRBD1. The length of the CDR3 is 13 residues. Looked up from germline, CDR1 is KGHSH and CDR2 is LQKENI. J was trimmed by 4 bases and V by 6 bases; bases with no gene match: 3. CDR3 in amino acids: CASSVTGGTEAFF. As DNA, the CDR3 is TGTGCCAGCTCCGTGACAGGGGGCACTGAAGCTTTCTTT.

The J gene is TRBJ2-3, the V gene TRBV5-1; tentative D call: TRBD1 (5 bases). Germline CDR1 SGHRS, CDR2 YFSETQ. Trimming took off 3 bases at V and 1 base at J, with 9 bases between the two ends. The CDR3 sequence is 14 residues long. This chain's CDR3 is CASSSEQGTDTQYF. The CDR3, as DNA: TGCGCCAGCAGCTCGGAACAGGGCACAGATACGCAGTATTTT.

This clone was observed a few times. The chain couples TRBV2 to TRBJ1-2; TRBD1 agrees at 8 bases. The length of the CDR3 is 14 residues. Germline CDR1 SNHLY, CDR2 FYNNEI. V was pared by 6 bases and J by 4 bases, with 7 bases of the junction left unmatched. In DNA, the CDR3 is TGTGCCAGCAGAGGTCGGACAGGGCCCTATGGCTACACCTTC. Translating it yields CASRGRTGPYGYTF.